These 26 T cell receptor beta chains share one sample of origin, sequenced in a study of regulatory T cells in long-lasting Graves disease. Time point reported: newly diagnosed GD, antithyroid drugs for less than 3 months. Isolated PBMC RNA provided the starting material for the TCR library. iRepertoire HTBI primers and Arm-PCR of CDR3 regions built TCR beta libraries. TCRdb re-called the multiplex PCR reads with MiXCR, one entry per CDR3 protein. The data show hundreds of thousands of distinct CDR3 sequences, over 15% seen once. Sample: peripheral blood mononuclear cells (PBMCs), taken at new diagnosis, from a patient treated with antithyroid drugs. These receptors all come from a female donor with Graves disease.

This clonotype was seen a handful of times. The chain links TRBV7-9 to TRBJ2-2; 9 bases map to TRBD1. This CDR3 region has 16 residues. The trim removed 5 bases at V and 6 bases at J, leaving 10 bases unmatched. CDR1 and CDR2 from the germline V gene are SEHNR and FQNEAQ (reference sequence). CDR3: CASSRTGVKRAGELFF. The CDR3 DNA reads as TGTGCCAGCAGCCGGACAGGGGTTAAAAGGGCCGGGGAGCTGTTTTTT. The full variable domain, with the rest looked up from reference TRBV7-9 and TRBJ2-2, is DTGVSQNPRHKITKRGQNVTFRCDPISEHNRLYWYRQTLGQGPEFLTYFQNEAQLEKSRLLSDRFSAERPKGSFSTLEIQRTEQGDSAMYLCASSRTGVKRAGELFFGEGSRLTVL.

Many counts were recorded for this clonotype. V usage is TRBV7-9 and J usage is TRBJ1-5; D unclear. CDR3 length equals 14 residues. Germline assignment: CDR1 SEHNR and CDR2 FQNEAQ (reference sequence). V dropped 3 bases and J dropped 4 bases, with 10 bases sitting between them. CDR3 residues: CASSLSPANQPQHF. CDR3 coding DNA: TGTGCCAGCAGCTTGAGTCCGGCTAATCAGCCCCAGCATTTT.

This clonotype showed up many times. This rearrangement joins TRBV18 to TRBJ2-5; 10 nucleotides agree with TRBD2. J gave up 2 bases and V 3 bases, and 3 bases lay outside the gene matches. The CDR3 loop spans 15 amino acids. Per germline, CDR1 KGHSH and CDR2 LQKENI. This CDR3 reads CASSPRTSGQETQYF. Here the CDR3 DNA reads TGTGCCAGCTCACCTCGGACTAGCGGACAAGAGACCCAGTACTTC.

This clonotype came up once. This chain links TRBV12-3 or TRBV12-4 with TRBJ2-4; 9 bases map to TRBD2. J was trimmed by 0 bases and V by 11 bases; bases with no gene match: 8. This CDR3 has 15 amino acids. The DNA for the CDR3 is TGTGCCTCCCTTCGGGGACTAGCAGCCAAAAACATTCAGTACTTC. This gives the protein CASLRGLAAKNIQYF.

With regard to this clonotype: Being one base from a much bigger clone, this may be a read error. The V call is TRBV24-1, the J call TRBJ2-1; D might be TRBD1 (5 bases). Germline V CDR1 and CDR2: KGHDR, SFDVKD. This CDR3 contains 17 residues. Trimming shortened V by 1 base and J by 5 bases, and 17 bases separated the two germline ends. CDR3 sequence (DNA): TGTGCCACCAGTGATTTTTCCCGGACACGTACCCACAATGAGCAGTTCTTC. Protein sequence: CATSDFSRTRTHNEQFF.

In this sample, this clonotype turned up many times. The rearrangement uses TRBV5-1 and TRBJ2-3; 11 bases match TRBD2. V dropped 3 bases and J dropped 6; count of bases not matched to a gene: 21. Germline-derived CDR1 and CDR2 are SGHRS and YFSETQ. The CDR3 is made up of 20 amino acids. CDR3: CASSSRGRVGLAGHRDTQYF. CDR3 DNA: TGCGCCAGCAGCTCAAGGGGCCGAGTAGGACTAGCGGGCCACAGGGATACGCAGTATTTT.

This clonotype was recorded at least ten times. This sequence joins TRBV7-3 and TRBJ2-7; 7 bases align to TRBD2. This CDR3 is built from 15 residues. Germline-derived CDR1 and CDR2 are SGHTA and FQGTGA. V lost 5 bases to trimming and J lost 1 base; unmatched junction nucleotides: 8. The CDR3 nucleotides are TGTGCCAGCAGCCCAGGCCCAGCGGGATCCTACGAGCAGTACTTC. It specifies CASSPGPAGSYEQYF.

Notes on this clonotype: At one of its ends the junction is not consistent with the germline gene, which may arise from a read error. The gene calls are TRBV20-1 and TRBJ1-3; D gene uncertain. CDR3 length: 16 residues. The V gene's germline CDR1 is DFQATT and CDR2 SNEGSKA (reference sequence). The CDR3: CSARVAAGGSGNAIYF. CDR3 DNA sequence: TGCAGTGCTAGAGTTGCGGCAGGAGGCTCTGGAAACGCCATATATTTT.

This clonotype was counted between two and nine times. V is TRBV6-1 and J is TRBJ2-7, with TRBD1 as a possible D gene (6 bases). The germline CDR1 and CDR2 sequences are MNHNS and SASEGT. This CDR3 contains 16 residues. Between the trimmed V and J ends, which lost 6 bases and 3 bases, there was a span of 21 bases. DNA for the CDR3: TGTGCCAGCAGCCAGCCCAATGGGGGCACCTACTACGAGCAGTACTTC. Its translation: CASSQPNGGTYYEQYF.

This clonotype occurred many times. This chain uses TRBV12-3 or TRBV12-4 with TRBJ1-1; possible D gene TRBD1, 5 bases. This CDR3 contains 14 residues. The V and J ends lost 10 bases and 4 bases respectively, with 19 bases between them. CDR3 sequence: CAIRGPGTGTEAFF. In DNA form, the CDR3 reads TGTGCCATACGGGGCCCGGGAACTGGCACTGAAGCTTTCTTT.

The chain carries TRBV5-6 and TRBJ2-3; 7 bases agree with TRBD2. The germline gives CDR1 SGHDT, CDR2 YYEEEE. V trimming: 6 bases; J trimming: 4 bases; junction bases outside the gene matches: 5. The CDR3 loop spans 13 amino acids. The DNA for the CDR3 is TGTGCCAGCAACCGGGAGGCCGCAGATACGCAGTATTTT. This translates into CASNREAADTQYF.

The chain joins TRBV7-9 to TRBJ2-1, with TRBD2 as a possible D gene (6 bases). Looked up from germline, CDR1 is SEHNR and CDR2 is FQNEAQ (reference sequence). V lost 0 bases and J lost 3, with 9 bases in between. The CDR3 spans 15 residues. Here the CDR3 DNA reads TGTGCCAGCAGCTTAGCAGGGACTCACTACAATGAGCAGTTCTTC. It codes for CASSLAGTHYNEQFF.

This clonotype was picked up many times. The V gene is TRBV6-1, the J gene TRBJ1-5; tentatively, D is TRBD1 (6 bases). CDR3 length: 17 amino acids. V was pared by 5 bases and J by 3 bases, with 20 bases between. Germline-derived CDR1 and CDR2 are MNHNS and SASEGT. The CDR3, as DNA: TGTGCCAGCAGTCTCGCCAGGCAGACAGGACACAATCAGCCCCAGCATTTT. Its translation: CASSLARQTGHNQPQHF.

The V call is TRBV2, the J call TRBJ2-1, with TRBD1 matching over 9 bases. Germline CDR1 and CDR2: SNHLY and FYNNEI. The CDR3 spans 15 residues. The J segment lost 3 bases and the V segment lost 6 bases, leaving 6 bases of the junction unmatched. CDR3 sequence (DNA): TGTGCCAGCAGCCAACAGGGGGCCGTCTACAATGAGCAGTTCTTC. Its translation: CASSQQGAVYNEQFF.

This clonotype was recorded at least ten times. The rearrangement links TRBV28 to TRBJ2-5, with a weak D call TRBD2 (5 bases). With 4 bases removed from V and 3 bases from J, the gap between germline ends came to 9 bases. The CDR3 sequence is 13 residues long. Germline-derived CDR1 and CDR2 are MDHEN and SYDVKM. In DNA, the CDR3 is TGTGCCAGCAGTTGGTATAGCGAAGAGACCCAGTACTTC. It is translated as CASSWYSEETQYF.

This clonotype was counted only a few times. The chain is built from TRBV20-1 and TRBJ2-7; 7 positions agree with TRBD2. The germline V gene encodes CDR1 DFQATT and CDR2 SNEGSKA (reference sequence). The CDR3 covers 17 residues. V was pared by 5 bases and J by 3 bases, with 19 bases of the junction left unmatched. The CDR3 sequence: CSADGTSLSGEGYEQYF. CDR3 in DNA: TGCAGTGCTGATGGGACTTCCTTGAGCGGGGAGGGCTACGAGCAGTACTTC.

Many counts were recorded for this clonotype. The J gene is TRBJ2-2, the V gene TRBV12-3 or TRBV12-4; D possibly corresponds to TRBD2 (5 bases). This CDR3 spans 16 amino acids. Trimming stripped 5 bases from V and 6 bases from J, with 19 bases between. The DNA for the CDR3 is TGTGCCAGCAGTCCCAACCCTGGGAGAGTCGCCGGGGAGCTGTTTTTT. Amino acid sequence: CASSPNPGRVAGELFF.

As to this clonotype: A much larger clone differs by one base, so this may be a read error. This CDR3 is missing its conserved last phenylalanine or tryptophan, likely due to a read error. The chain carries TRBV5-4 and TRBJ2-3; D is perhaps TRBD1 or TRBD2 (5 bases each). The germline CDR1 and CDR2 sequences are SGHNT and YYREEE (reference sequence). The V gene lost 5 bases and the J gene lost 5 bases, with 15 bases spanning the gap. The CDR3 runs to 14 residues. The chain's CDR3 is CASSEGPTKDTQYS. The CDR3 region has the DNA TGTGCCAGCAGTGAGGGGCCCACGAAAGATACGCAGTATTCT.

Of note for this clonotype: This may stem from a read error, because a much larger clone lies one nucleotide away. The chain is built from TRBV18 and TRBJ2-3, with TRBD2 identical over 7 bases. This CDR3 has 14 amino acids. Germline values: CDR1 KGHSH, CDR2 LQKENI. The CDR3 sequence is CARSPAGVPDTQYF. DNA of the CDR3: TGTGCCAGGTCACCGGCGGGAGTGCCAGATACGCAGTATTTT.

This clonotype was recorded at least ten times. The chain has TRBV9 and TRBJ1-1, with unresolved D. The V end was cut by 0 bases, the J end by 8 bases, with 11 bases between. CDR1 SGDLS and CDR2 YYNGEE come from the germline V gene. The CDR3 has 13 residues. The CDR3: CASSVVRVGEAFF. The CDR3 nucleotides read TGTGCCAGCAGCGTAGTCCGGGTGGGCGAAGCTTTCTTT.

Comments on this clonotype: This sequence may be a read error, since a much larger clone differs from it by one base. The CDR3 nucleotides read TGTGCCAGCAGAGTAAGGGGGGGCACTGAAGCTTTCTTT. This encodes CASRVRGGTEAFF. The chain has TRBV27 and TRBJ1-1; D possibly corresponds to TRBD1 (6 bases). This CDR3 comprises 13 residues. CDR1 MNHEY and CDR2 SMNVEV come from the germline V gene (reference sequence). The V end was cut by 6 bases, the J end by 4 bases, with 12 bases between.

This clonotype was seen many times. The genes are TRBV6-5 and TRBJ1-1; no firm D call. CDR1 is MNHEY and CDR2 is SVGAGI in the germline V gene. V shed 2 bases and J shed 0 bases, with 7 bases lying between them. The CDR3 is 14 amino acids. The CDR3 DNA reads as TGTGCCAGCAGTTACACCTCTATGAACACTGAAGCTTTCTTT. Translation: CASSYTSMNTEAFF.

This clonotype occurred many times. CDR3 sequence (DNA): TGCAGTGTCCGGGACAGGGACTCCTACGAGCAGTACTTC. Translated, it gives CSVRDRDSYEQYF. The chain joins TRBV20-1 to TRBJ2-7; TRBD1 matches 9 bases. V gave up 7 bases and J gave up 0 bases; unmatched junction bases: 4. The CDR3 runs to 13 residues. Germline V CDR1 and CDR2: DFQATT, SNEGSKA (reference sequence).

This chain joins TRBV5-6 and TRBJ2-3; possible D gene TRBD2, 5 bases. Trimming cost V 8 bases and J 0 bases, with 7 bases left between them. CDR3 length equals 12 residues. CDR1 and CDR2 (germline): SGHDT, YYEEEE. CDR3 in amino acids: CASQRSTDTQYF. The CDR3 DNA follows: TGTGCCAGTCAGCGGAGCACAGATACGCAGTATTTT.

This clonotype has a count of ten or more. The J gene is TRBJ2-5, the V gene TRBV18, with D tentatively TRBD2 (6 bases). Trimming removed 2 bases from V and 5 bases from J, with 15 bases in between. The CDR3 runs to 15 residues. Germline lookup yields CDR1 KGHSH and CDR2 LQKENI. The CDR3: CASSPTLTSLETQYF. The CDR3 coding sequence is TGTGCCAGCTCACCAACTCTTACTAGCTTGGAGACCCAGTACTTC.

The chain is built from TRBV9 and TRBJ1-2; 9 bases are shared with TRBD1. The CDR3 length is 14 residues. After removal of 3 bases from V and 7 bases from J, the junction contained 7 bases not matched to a gene. Germline V gene lookup returns CDR1 SGDLS and CDR2 YYNGEE. The CDR3 reads CASSGGQGQTGYTF. As DNA, the CDR3 is TGTGCCAGCAGCGGGGGACAGGGCCAAACTGGCTACACCTTC.